This TCR beta chain was captured by sequencing in a study of blood T cell repertoires in COVID-19. The CDR3 loop spans 15 amino acids. V was pared by 6 bases and J by 4 bases, with 13 bases between. Germline V gene sequence: CDR1 LNHDA, CDR2 SQIVND (reference sequence). TCRdb's copy holds only in-frame clones and misses some; the assay was immunoSEQ multiplex PCR. The profile covers roughly 200,000 clones, with around 90% appearing a single time and roughly 12% taken by the ten largest. In regard to this clone: At the DNA level, this CDR3 is encoded by other sequences in the same sample as well.

This sequence originates from a woman aged 18-29 years who had recovered from COVID-19. The sample comprised peripheral blood. The chain couples TRBV19 to TRBJ2-6; D possibly corresponds to TRBD2 (5 bases). CDR3 coding DNA: TGTGCCAGTAGCCCTGAGGGAGCCGGGGCCAACGTCCTGACTTTC. Translating gives CASSPEGAGANVLTF.